These 18 T cell receptor beta chains were all obtained from the same sample, sequenced in a study of patients and donors after allogeneic stem cell transplantation. MiXCR was run by TCRdb on the RT-PCR reads, yielding one entry per CDR3 protein. The sample has under 200,000 distinct CDR3 sequences; approximately 30% are singletons. Material: blood, either unsorted or a sorted T cell fraction (not recorded which). These receptors all come from a human donor who was either an allogeneic HSCT recipient or a stem cell or donor lymphocyte infusion donor (not recorded which). It is not recorded whose cells these are; they may come from a transplant donor.

This clonotype came up a few times. This chain uses TRBV4-2 with TRBJ1-6, with a weak D call TRBD1 (5 bases). The CDR3 consists of 17 residues. Germline lookup yields CDR1 LGHNA and CDR2 YNFKEQ. Trimming shortened V by 4 bases and J by 8 bases, and 21 bases separated the two germline ends. CDR3 amino acids: CASSPVLDTDIYSPLHF. Written as DNA, the CDR3 is TGTGCCAGCAGCCCCGTGTTGGACACGGACATTTATTCACCCCTCCACTTT.

The chain employs TRBV12-3 or TRBV12-4 and TRBJ1-6; D gene unclear. Trimming removed 1 base from V and 5 bases from J, with 6 bases in between. The CDR3 is 14 residues long. CDR3 sequence reads: CASSLGQHNSPLHF. The DNA for the CDR3 is TGTGCCAGCAGTTTAGGACAACATAATTCACCCCTCCACTTT.

The rearrangement links TRBV18 to TRBJ2-1; D remains ambiguous. Trimming cost V 7 bases and J 5 bases, with 15 bases left between them. CDR1 is KGHSH and CDR2 is LQKENI in the germline V gene. This CDR3 comprises 14 residues. DNA for the CDR3: TGTGCCAGCTACTCACCCTTTTTCAACAATGAGCAGTTCTTC. Encoded protein: CASYSPFFNNEQFF.

The CDR3 DNA is TGTGCCAGCTCACCCCAGACAGCAGACCAAGAGACCCAGTACTTC. Amino acid sequence: CASSPQTADQETQYF. This chain joins TRBV18 and TRBJ2-5; perhaps TRBD1 as D (5 bases). Looked up from germline, CDR1 is KGHSH and CDR2 is LQKENI. The V gene lost 3 bases and the J gene lost 0 bases, with 11 bases spanning the gap. This CDR3 comprises 15 residues.

This clonotype was picked up many times. CDR3: CASSDQGSSNQPQHF. In DNA, the CDR3 is TGTGCCAGCAGCGACCAGGGGAGTAGCAATCAGCCCCAGCATTTT. The V call is TRBV12-3 or TRBV12-4, the J call TRBJ1-5; TRBD1 might be the D (6 bases). Trimming took 6 bases from V and 0 from J, leaving 12 bases between them. The CDR3 consists of 15 residues.

The chain joins TRBV27 to TRBJ2-1, with D possibly being TRBD1 (6 bases). V was pared by 0 bases and J by 8 bases, with 14 bases between. From germline, CDR1 is MNHEY and CDR2 SMNVEV (reference sequence). This CDR3 has 15 residues. The DNA of the CDR3 is TGTGCCAGCAGTTTATCCCACACAGGGTTTGATGAGCAGTTCTTC. This gives the protein CASSLSHTGFDEQFF.

The rearrangement links TRBV7-8 to TRBJ2-5; 9 bases fit TRBD1. V lost 6 bases to trimming and J lost 2 bases; unmatched junction nucleotides: 7. Germline V gene lookup returns CDR1 SGHVS and CDR2 FQNEAQ. This CDR3 has 15 residues. The CDR3 region is CASRRQGTGQETQYF. In nucleotides, the CDR3 is TGTGCCAGCAGACGCCAAGGGACAGGGCAAGAGACCCAGTACTTC.

Only a few counts were recorded for this clonotype. The genes are TRBV2 and TRBJ1-4, with unresolved D. Trimming cost V 6 bases and J 8 bases, with 7 bases left between them. The CDR3 extends over 11 amino acids. Germline CDR1 SNHLY, CDR2 FYNNEI. This CDR3 is CASSRTEKLFF. DNA of the CDR3: TGTGCCAGCAGCCGAACGGAAAAACTGTTTTTT.

The V and J genes are TRBV11-2 and TRBJ2-1; the match to TRBD1 covers 9 bases. Germline CDR1 reads SGHAT; CDR2 reads FQNNGV. The trim removed 6 bases at V and 2 bases at J, leaving 8 bases unmatched. The CDR3 has 16 residues. CDR3 residues: CASRPQGATTYNEQFF. CDR3 bases: TGTGCCAGCAGACCACAGGGGGCGACAACCTACAATGAGCAGTTCTTC.

This chain uses TRBV18 with TRBJ2-7; 7 bases align to TRBD2. The J segment lost 2 bases and the V segment lost 0 bases, leaving 7 bases of the junction unmatched. This CDR3 has 16 amino acids. Per the germline V gene, CDR1 is KGHSH and CDR2 is LQKENI. CDR3 residues: CASSPPGGLGTYEQYF. The CDR3 DNA is TGTGCCAGCTCACCACCCGGGGGGTTGGGAACCTACGAGCAGTACTTC. Variable domain in full (rest from reference TRBV18 and TRBJ2-7): NAGVMQNPRHLVRRRGQEARLRCSPMKGHSHVYWYRQLPEEGLKFMVYLQKENIIDESGMPKERFSAEFPKEGPSILRIQQVVRGDSAAYFCASSPPGGLGTYEQYFGPGTRLTVT.

The CDR3 region is CASSFWGDQPQHF. CDR3 in DNA: TGTGCCAGCAGTTTTTGGGGAGATCAGCCCCAGCATTTT. The chain uses TRBV27 and TRBJ1-5; D remains ambiguous. V lost 3 bases, J lost 5 bases, and 8 bases lay in between. The CDR3 extends over 13 amino acids. Germline V gives CDR1 MNHEY, CDR2 SMNVEV (reference sequence).

The chain uses TRBV27 and TRBJ2-2; tentative D call: TRBD2 (5 bases). Germline CDR1 reads MNHEY; CDR2 reads SMNVEV (reference sequence). With 3 bases removed from V and 5 bases from J, the gap between germline ends came to 13 bases. The CDR3 is 15 amino acids. CDR3 loop: CASSFGRLLTGELFF. DNA of the CDR3: TGTGCCAGCAGTTTTGGGAGACTTTTGACCGGGGAGCTGTTTTTT.

This clonotype turned up a few times. The chain joins TRBV29-1 to TRBJ2-4; 9 bases fit TRBD2. V shed 8 bases and J 7 bases; nucleotides not matched to a gene: 15. The CDR3 runs 15 residues. In germline, CDR1 is SQVTM, CDR2 ANQGSEA. CDR3 amino acids: CSFRASGIGGNIQYF. The CDR3, as DNA: TGCAGCTTCCGGGCTAGCGGGATTGGGGGGAACATTCAGTACTTC.

The chain joins TRBV7-9 to TRBJ2-3, with D maybe TRBD1 (8 bases). CDR3 length equals 15 residues. From germline, CDR1 is SEHNR and CDR2 FQNEAQ (reference sequence). The V end was cut by 4 bases, the J end by 6 bases, with 17 bases between. CDR3 sequence reads: CASSSQGGTLDTQYF. The DNA of the CDR3 is TGTGCCAGCAGCTCACAGGGGGGGACACTGGATACGCAGTATTTT.

This chain joins TRBV5-1 and TRBJ2-3; D unresolved. V was clipped by 0 bases and J by 2 bases, with 7 bases between them. The CDR3 totals 14 residues. Germline V gene data show CDR1 as SGHRS and CDR2 as YFSETQ. CDR3 region: CASSLAAHTDTQYF. CDR3 coding DNA: TGCGCCAGCAGCTTGGCAGCTCACACAGATACGCAGTATTTT.

The chain joins TRBV27 to TRBJ2-1; 12 positions agree with TRBD2. V shed 4 bases and J 4 bases; nucleotides not matched to a gene: 2. Germline CDR1 MNHEY, CDR2 SMNVEV (reference sequence). CDR3 length equals 15 residues. The CDR3 sequence: CASSSTSGGYNEQFF. CDR3 nucleotide sequence: TGTGCCAGCAGTTCGACTAGCGGGGGTTACAATGAGCAGTTCTTC.

The chain recombines TRBV10-3 with TRBJ2-5, with 7 bases lining up with TRBD2. CDR1 and CDR2 from the germline V gene are ENHRY and SYGVKD. CDR3 length: 13 residues. V was pared by 6 bases and J by 6 bases, with 7 bases of the junction left unmatched. Here the CDR3 reads CAISPPSGKTQYF. The CDR3 DNA is TGTGCCATCAGCCCGCCAAGCGGGAAGACCCAGTACTTC.

The V and J genes are TRBV6-2 or TRBV6-3 and TRBJ1-1; D is ambiguous. V was trimmed by 0 bases and J by 4 bases, leaving 6 bases between them. Germline V gives CDR1 MNHEY, CDR2 SVGEGT. The CDR3 length is 13 residues. CDR3 protein: CASSYSWGTEAFF. CDR3 DNA: TGTGCCAGCAGTTACTCGTGGGGCACTGAAGCTTTCTTT.